Following are 5 T cell receptor beta chains from one sample sequenced in a study of blood T cell repertoires in COVID-19. Some clones are missing from TCRdb's copy, which holds only in-frame ones; the method was immunoSEQ multiplex PCR. The table records about 96,000 clones, 85% to 90% of them present only once. The sample comprised peripheral blood. The source of these receptors is a human donor with COVID-19, enrolled during active disease. The donor label of this sample is uncertain.

The chain has TRBV20-1 and TRBJ2-1; D remains unclear. This CDR3 is built from 10 residues. The germline V gene encodes CDR1 DFQATT and CDR2 SNEGSKA (reference sequence). Trimming stripped 4 bases from V and 6 bases from J, with 4 bases between. CDR3 DNA sequence: TGCAGTGCTATCGGCAATGAGCAGTTCTTC. It is translated as CSAIGNEQFF.

The chain employs TRBV5-1 and TRBJ2-2; D might be TRBD1 (6 bases). Trimming pared 2 bases from V and 5 bases from J, leaving 7 bases between. The CDR3 spans 13 residues. Germline V gene lookup returns CDR1 SGHRS and CDR2 YFSETQ. DNA of the CDR3: TGCGCCAGCAGCTTACAGGGAACCGGGGAGCTGTTTTTT. Amino acids: CASSLQGTGELFF.

The CDR3 sequence is CASSPGQFYGYTF. CDR3 coding DNA: TGTGCCAGCAGCCCTGGACAGTTCTATGGCTACACCTTC. This chain uses TRBV7-3 with TRBJ1-2; D is perhaps TRBD1 (6 bases). Germline CDR1 reads SGHTA; CDR2 reads FQGTGA. The CDR3 covers 13 residues. V was shortened by 5 bases and J by 4 bases, with 11 bases between the two germline ends. The whole variable domain, filled in from reference TRBV7-3 and TRBJ1-2, reads GAGVSQTPSNKVTEKGKYVELRCDPISGHTALYWYRQSLGQGPEFLIYFQGTGAADDSGLPNDRFFAVRPEGSVSTLKIQRTERGDSAVYLCASSPGQFYGYTFGSGTRLTVV.

V gene TRBV9 combines with J gene TRBJ2-3; 11 positions agree with TRBD2. The CDR3 spans 15 residues. Unmatched junction bases numbered 10, after V lost 4 bases and J lost 9 bases. Germline CDR1 and CDR2: SGDLS and YYNGEE. The CDR3 loop reads CASSPRLAGSRTQYF. The CDR3, as DNA: TGTGCCAGCAGCCCTCGACTAGCGGGGTCCCGGACGCAGTATTTT.

This rearrangement joins TRBV27 to TRBJ2-2; TRBD1 aligns across 11 bases. The CDR3 is 17 amino acids. The germline CDR1 and CDR2 sequences are MNHEY and SMNVEV (reference sequence). V lost 6 bases, J lost 0 bases, and 6 bases stayed unmatched. The CDR3 sequence is CASSRAGQGANTGELFF. Written as DNA, the CDR3 is TGTGCCAGCAGCCGGGCGGGACAGGGGGCGAACACCGGGGAGCTGTTTTTT.